This T cell receptor beta chain was documented in a study of blood T cell repertoires in COVID-19 (dated by TCRdb to 2018 to 2021). Regarding the research as a whole: Collaborator samples came from the United States, Italy and Spain and covered acute and convalescent phases of COVID-19. The prospective study material was composed of cDNA or gDNA derived from T cells, B-cell-depleted T cells, or PBMCs. Deeply sampled blood TCRbeta repertoires from subjects exposed to, actively infected with, or recovered from COVID-19 were included in the dataset. The repertoires were released in a freely available public database intended as a resource for research on the immune response to SARS-CoV-2. Samples were obtained from the ongoing ImmuneRACE study (first 160 participants) and from over 1,000 subjects provided by 6 global collaborators. Nearly every sample came with metadata listing a de-identified subject ID, COVID-19 status, age in years and sex. Where HLA class I and class II types were available, the types were taken from metadata supplied by the sample provider, not from assay-based typing.

Taken from the germline V gene (reference sequence), the CDR1 and CDR2 loops are SEHNR and FQNEAQ. Trimming costs V 4 bases and J 2 bases, and their ends lie 15 bases apart. Including cysteine and phenylalanine, the CDR3 has 16 amino acids. Of all the DNA, just the CDR3 is kept, 48 bases in frame from base 1. Beyond this particular receptor, the publication reports: How much clinical and demographic metadata was included differed by source and by participant, and the metadata was provided uncurated.

TCRbeta CDR3 regions were amplified from genomic DNA by means of the immunoSEQ Assay, a bias-controlled multiplex PCR. Per the source publication's procedure: The number of nucleated cells in each sample was estimated by amplification of reference gene primers within the assay. To quantify the absolute abundance of each unique TCRbeta CDR3 rearrangement, sequence reads were collapsed and filtered. Productive Simpson clonality was computed per sample as the square root of Simpson's diversity index over productive rearrangements. Held by TCRdb, this immuneACCESS table contains in-frame sequences only and omits some clones. Under half of the omission traces to an unresolved V gene where checked; the cause of the rest is unknown. V, J and clone size derive from that table, while D and trimming were established from the DNA sequence. Within this sample are about 140,000 clones, with over 70% of them counted one time only. The top ten constitute about 11% of the sample.

Collaborating institutions collected whole blood in K2EDTA tubes following their own protocols. For TCRbeta analysis, collaborator samples were shipped as frozen whole blood, as isolated PBMCs, or as DNA extracted from either sample type. A note on this clone: Its antigen is unknown. Base qualities were left out, and no much larger clone turns up one base away.

Sequenced: peripheral blood. The source of this sequence is a man in his 60s with active or convalescent COVID-19. In this chain, TRBV7-9 is recombined with TRBJ1-3, with TRBD1 as a weak D call on 5 bases. The CDR3 reads CASSWPVAGPGNTIYF. The nucleotide sequence reads TGTGCCAGCAGCTGGCCTGTCGCAGGGCCTGGAAACACCATATATTTT.